Each of the 32 T cell receptor beta chains below was sequenced from the same sample in a study of T cell repertoires in cytomegalovirus infection. Each CDR3 protein gets one entry after TCRdb re-called the reads with MiXCR. The table has some 600,000 distinct CDR3 sequences, 20% to 25% seen once. Sequenced input: CD8+ T cells from PBMCs. The origin of the receptors is a human donor in good health (CMV status not recorded). Some clones in this sample may be carry-over from other donors' samples.

The V call is TRBV6-4, the J call TRBJ2-1; tentative D call: TRBD2 (6 bases). In germline, CDR1 is MRHNA, CDR2 SNTAGT. Trimming took off 1 base at V and 5 bases at J, with 15 bases between the two ends. The CDR3 consists of 16 residues. The CDR3 bases are TGTGCCAGCAGTGACTTCGGAGGGCTCGGGGACAATGAGCAGTTCTTC. Translating gives CASSDFGGLGDNEQFF.

This clonotype appeared a few times. This chain links TRBV28 with TRBJ2-1; TRBD1 might be the D (6 bases). Germline-derived CDR1 and CDR2 are MDHEN and SYDVKM. The CDR3 spans 14 residues. V lost 3 bases to trimming and J lost 7 bases, with 13 bases between them. CDR3 amino acids: CASSFPGADNEQFF. CDR3 sequence (DNA): TGTGCCAGCAGTTTCCCAGGGGCTGATAATGAGCAGTTCTTC.

This clonotype was observed many times. The chain combines TRBV12-5 with TRBJ1-5; D perhaps matches TRBD1 (5 bases). CDR3 length equals 14 residues. Trimming took off 5 bases at V and 0 bases at J, with 8 bases between the two ends. From germline, CDR1 is LGHNT and CDR2 FRNRAP. This CDR3 is CASGPGNSNQPQHF. The CDR3 DNA is TGTGCTAGTGGTCCAGGGAATAGCAATCAGCCCCAGCATTTT.

In this sample, this clonotype turned up a few times. The chain combines TRBV20-1 with TRBJ1-6; tentatively, D is TRBD1 (6 bases). The CDR3 length is 13 residues. The V gene's germline CDR1 is DFQATT and CDR2 SNEGSKA (reference sequence). Between the trimmed V and J ends, which lost 5 bases and 3 bases, there was a span of 8 bases. The CDR3 is CSAEGDYNSPLHF. CDR3 nucleotides: TGCAGTGCTGAGGGGGACTATAATTCACCCCTCCACTTT.

The table lists this clonotype with many counts. The J gene is TRBJ2-7, the V gene TRBV7-2, with no clear D. The CDR3 has 16 amino acids. Trimming left V 0 bases short and J 5 bases short, with 17 bases between. Germline V gives CDR1 SGHTA, CDR2 FQGNSA. The CDR3 sequence is CASSLAPMGPGHEQYV. The CDR3, as DNA: TGTGCCAGCAGCTTAGCACCGATGGGCCCAGGTCACGAGCAGTACGTC.

This clonotype was observed once. V usage is TRBV3-1 and J usage is TRBJ2-2; 7 bases agree with TRBD2. The CDR3 contains 15 residues. With 4 bases clipped from V and 4 bases from J, the junction kept 6 bases outside the gene matches. Germline CDR1 and CDR2: LGHDT and YNNKEL (reference sequence). The CDR3 nucleotides read TGTGCCAGCAGCCCTTCGAGCGGGGTCACCGGGGAGCTGTTTTTT. This codes for CASSPSSGVTGELFF.

Only a few counts were recorded for this clonotype. The chain links TRBV27 to TRBJ2-1; TRBD2 matches 7 bases. Germline V CDR1 and CDR2: MNHEY, SMNVEV (reference sequence). V dropped 4 bases and J dropped 4; count of bases not matched to a gene: 7. The CDR3 consists of 15 residues. CDR3 DNA sequence: TGTGCCAGCAGTTCCCCCCCAGCGGGGTACAATGAGCAGTTCTTC. Translating gives CASSSPPAGYNEQFF.

The rearrangement links TRBV7-9 to TRBJ1-5; no firm D call. This CDR3 comprises 16 residues. The V gene lost 0 bases and the J gene lost 5 bases, with 14 bases spanning the gap. Germline CDR1 is SEHNR and CDR2 is FQNEAQ (reference sequence). CDR3 region: CASSLAGQPKDQPQHF. For the CDR3, the DNA is TGTGCCAGCAGCTTAGCAGGTCAGCCGAAGGATCAGCCCCAGCATTTT.

This rearrangement joins TRBV19 to TRBJ2-7; D remains ambiguous. V was shortened by 3 bases and J by 3 bases, with 12 bases between the two germline ends. Per the germline V gene, CDR1 is LNHDA and CDR2 is SQIVND (reference sequence). This CDR3 has 14 amino acids. The CDR3 coding sequence is TGTGCCAGTAGTATGTCAATGGGTGTCTACGAGCAGTACTTC. Translating gives CASSMSMGVYEQYF.

This clonotype was seen many times. This sequence joins TRBV7-8 and TRBJ2-1; D might be TRBD2 (5 bases). Trimming removed 9 bases at V and 1 base at J, with 10 bases between. Germline V gives CDR1 SGHVS, CDR2 FQNEAQ. The CDR3 extends over 13 amino acids. This CDR3 is CASEGISYNEQFF. CDR3 sequence (DNA): TGTGCCAGTGAGGGTATTTCCTACAATGAGCAGTTCTTC.

This clonotype was observed many times. The rearrangement links TRBV7-2 to TRBJ1-5; D is ambiguous. CDR1 is SGHTA and CDR2 is FQGNSA in the germline V gene. The CDR3 extends over 16 amino acids. V lost 1 base to trimming and J lost 0 bases, with 10 bases between them. The CDR3 coding sequence is TGTGCCAGCAGCTTAGGGGTACCCTATAGCAATCAGCCCCAGCATTTT. This gives the protein CASSLGVPYSNQPQHF.

The V gene is TRBV29-1, the J gene TRBJ1-2; D not certain. Germline assignment: CDR1 SQVTM and CDR2 ANQGSEA. V lost 2 bases, J lost 8 bases, and 15 bases lay in between. The CDR3 contains 13 residues. The CDR3 sequence is CSVEIEGGYGYTF. CDR3 in DNA: TGCAGCGTTGAAATCGAGGGCGGCTACGGCTACACCTTC.

Concerning this clonotype: A much larger clone lies one base from this, so it may be a read error. The chain recombines TRBV7-9 with TRBJ2-7; 10 bases match TRBD1. The CDR3 consists of 15 residues. Germline loops: CDR1 SEHNR, CDR2 FQNEAQ (reference sequence). The CDR3 DNA reads as TGTGTCAGCAGCCCTGGGACAGGGGTAACCTACGAGCAGTACTTC. Encoded protein: CVSSPGTGVTYEQYF.

Note on this clonotype: A junction end diverges from the germline sequence, so it may reflect a read error. The gene calls are TRBV29-1 and TRBJ1-1, with 7 bases lining up with TRBD1. The CDR3 has 14 amino acids. CDR1 is SQVTM, CDR2 ANQGSEA, per germline. CDR3 loop: CSVDNRGGGTEAFF. CDR3 DNA sequence: TGTAGCGTGGACAACAGGGGAGGTGGCACTGAAGCTTTCTTT.

This clonotype was detected ten times or more. V usage is TRBV12-3 or TRBV12-4 and J usage is TRBJ2-7; 7 nucleotides match TRBD2. The CDR3 runs 19 residues. Unmatched junction bases numbered 17, after V lost 3 bases and J lost 0 bases. The CDR3 region is CASSFLGGAGLLTSYEQYV. CDR3 nucleotide sequence: TGTGCCAGCAGTTTTCTGGGAGGGGCAGGCCTCTTAACCTCCTACGAGCAGTACGTC.

Only a few counts were recorded for this clonotype. The gene calls are TRBV12-3 or TRBV12-4 and TRBJ1-5; TRBD1 agrees at 8 bases. The CDR3 length is 18 residues. V gave up 3 bases and J gave up 0 bases; unmatched junction bases: 10. The CDR3 sequence: CASSLGQALDDSNQPQHF. Written as DNA, the CDR3 is TGTGCCAGCAGTTTGGGACAGGCCCTAGACGATAGCAATCAGCCCCAGCATTTT.

The chain employs TRBV7-2 and TRBJ1-3; D not resolved. The V end lost 3 bases, the J end lost 0 bases, and 12 bases lay between the germline ends. This CDR3 region has 16 residues. Germline values: CDR1 SGHTA, CDR2 FQGNSA. This CDR3 is CASSLGSGASGNTIYF. The CDR3 DNA is TGTGCCAGCAGCTTGGGGTCGGGAGCCTCTGGAAACACCATATATTTT.

V usage is TRBV20-1 and J usage is TRBJ2-4; D not resolved. CDR1 DFQATT and CDR2 SNEGSKA come from the germline V gene (reference sequence). CDR3 size: 12 residues. V shed 3 bases and J shed 11 bases, with 14 bases lying between them. CDR3: CSARAYDNLQYF. CDR3 nucleotides: TGCAGTGCTAGGGCGTACGACAACCTTCAGTACTTC.

Worth noting for this clonotype: It may be a read error: a sequence one base away is much more abundant. This sequence joins TRBV6-5 and TRBJ2-3, with 11 bases aligning to TRBD2. In germline, CDR1 is MNHEY, CDR2 SVGAGI. The CDR3 is made up of 16 amino acids. The DNA for the CDR3 is TGTGCCAGCGGTTACTCGGGACTAGCGGGCACAGATACGCAGTATTTT. Translating it yields CASGYSGLAGTDTQYF.

This clonotype was seen many times. The chain joins TRBV7-8 to TRBJ2-3, with TRBD2 identical over 7 bases. CDR1 and CDR2 (germline): SGHVS, FQNEAQ. The CDR3 runs to 16 residues. Germline trimming cut 0 bases from V and 2 bases from J; bases unmatched to any gene: 5. The CDR3 coding sequence is TGTGCCAGCAGCTTAGCTGGGGGGGGAAACACAGATACGCAGTATTTT. It specifies CASSLAGGGNTDTQYF.

J is TRBJ1-1 and V is TRBV2; D not resolved. Germline lookup yields CDR1 SNHLY and CDR2 FYNNEI. The CDR3 is 11 residues long. The ends were cut back, 11 bases at V and 0 bases at J, with 7 bases in the middle. CDR3 DNA sequence: TGTGCCCACCCGTTGAACACTGAAGCTTTCTTT. Translation gives CAHPLNTEAFF.

At least ten counts were recorded for this clonotype. The chain has TRBV7-6 and TRBJ1-5; no reliable D call. In germline, CDR1 is SGHVS, CDR2 FNYEAQ. Trimming shortened V by 2 bases and J by 6 bases, and 8 bases separated the two germline ends. The CDR3 consists of 13 residues. Written as DNA, the CDR3 is TGTGCCAGCAGCTTAAGTACTGGTCAGCCCCAGCATTTT. It encodes CASSLSTGQPQHF.

The table lists this clonotype with many counts. The chain employs TRBV7-2 and TRBJ1-1, with D possibly TRBD1 on 6 matching bases. The germline V and J ends were trimmed by 5 bases and 2 bases, with 15 bases remaining between them. The CDR3 runs to 15 residues. CDR1 and CDR2 from the germline V gene are SGHTA and FQGNSA. The CDR3 loop reads CASSRGHLSNTEAFF. The CDR3 DNA sequence: TGTGCCAGCAGCCGGGGACACCTAAGTAACACTGAAGCTTTCTTT.

This chain uses TRBV5-1 with TRBJ2-1; 13 bases line up with TRBD2. Trimming at V came to 2 bases and at J to 9 bases, leaving 14 bases not matched to a gene. The germline V gene encodes CDR1 SGHRS and CDR2 YFSETQ. The CDR3 is 18 residues long. The CDR3 is CASSFLLTSGGLSTEQFF. CDR3 nucleotide sequence: TGCGCCAGCAGCTTCCTCCTGACTAGCGGGGGGCTTAGTACTGAGCAGTTCTTC.

The V call is TRBV7-3, the J call TRBJ1-1; D ambiguous. Germline CDR1 reads SGHTA; CDR2 reads FQGTGA. The V and J ends lost 5 bases and 7 bases respectively, with 14 bases between them. The CDR3 runs 13 residues. The CDR3 loop reads CASSNTDGFEAFF. Here the CDR3 DNA reads TGTGCCAGCAGCAACACCGACGGATTTGAAGCTTTCTTT.

This clonotype was seen only a few times. The chain couples TRBV7-6 to TRBJ1-4; D is unclear. Trimming left V 2 bases short and J 8 bases short, with 15 bases between. Germline V CDR1 and CDR2: SGHVS, FNYEAQ. This CDR3 is built from 15 residues. The CDR3 sequence: CASSLSDTAREKLFF. The DNA for the CDR3 is TGTGCCAGCAGCTTAAGCGACACCGCGAGAGAAAAACTGTTTTTT.

This clonotype was seen only a few times. The CDR3 nucleotides read TGTGCCATCAGTGAGCTAGGGAATGAGCAGTTCTTC. It codes for CAISELGNEQFF. This sequence joins TRBV10-3 and TRBJ2-1; D unclear. Germline CDR1 ENHRY, CDR2 SYGVKD. V was clipped by 2 bases and J by 7 bases, with 6 bases between them. CDR3 length: 12 residues.

This clonotype was seen repeatedly, ten times or more. The chain uses TRBV12-3 or TRBV12-4 and TRBJ2-2; no definite D call. This CDR3 region has 14 residues. V lost 5 bases and J 2 bases, leaving 9 bases between the germline ends. The CDR3 is CASSRAANTGELFF. The CDR3 DNA reads as TGTGCCAGCAGTCGGGCAGCCAACACCGGGGAGCTGTTTTTT.

This clonotype was detected a few times. This chain uses TRBV4-3 with TRBJ1-1, with D perhaps matching TRBD1 (5 bases). The ends were cut back, 0 bases at V and 7 bases at J, with 24 bases in the middle. This CDR3 comprises 18 residues. Germline V lookup: CDR1 LGHNA, CDR2 YSLEER. The CDR3 sequence is CASSQDSGGVLLLGEAFF. DNA of the CDR3: TGCGCCAGCAGCCAAGATTCAGGAGGGGTGTTATTGTTGGGTGAAGCTTTCTTT.

This clonotype was seen repeatedly, ten times or more. The chain is built from TRBV10-3 and TRBJ1-2, with D perhaps TRBD1 (5 bases). CDR1 is ENHRY, CDR2 SYGVKD, per germline. Trimming stripped 8 bases from V and 6 bases from J, with 7 bases between. The CDR3 is 10 amino acids. DNA for the CDR3: TGTGCCATCCGGGGGGATGGCTACACCTTC. Translating it yields CAIRGDGYTF.

This clonotype was recorded many times. The chain links TRBV10-2 to TRBJ2-5, with D possibly being TRBD1 or TRBD2 (5 bases each). Looked up from germline, CDR1 is WSHSY and CDR2 is SAAADI. The V end lost 8 bases, the J end lost 5 bases, and 27 bases lay between the germline ends. This CDR3 spans 17 amino acids. The CDR3 DNA sequence: TGCGCCAGCGGGGGTTTTGGTGGGGATCCCCTAGGGGAGACCCAGTACTTC. It codes for CASGGFGGDPLGETQYF.

The table lists this clonotype with a few counts. This rearrangement joins TRBV29-1 to TRBJ1-1; D possibly corresponds to TRBD1 (6 bases). Trimming left V 7 bases short and J 0 bases short, with 9 bases between. The CDR3 runs 12 residues. CDR1 and CDR2 (germline): SQVTM, ANQGSEA. The DNA of the CDR3 is TGCAGCGCTAACAGGGTGAACACTGAAGCTTTCTTT. This encodes CSANRVNTEAFF.